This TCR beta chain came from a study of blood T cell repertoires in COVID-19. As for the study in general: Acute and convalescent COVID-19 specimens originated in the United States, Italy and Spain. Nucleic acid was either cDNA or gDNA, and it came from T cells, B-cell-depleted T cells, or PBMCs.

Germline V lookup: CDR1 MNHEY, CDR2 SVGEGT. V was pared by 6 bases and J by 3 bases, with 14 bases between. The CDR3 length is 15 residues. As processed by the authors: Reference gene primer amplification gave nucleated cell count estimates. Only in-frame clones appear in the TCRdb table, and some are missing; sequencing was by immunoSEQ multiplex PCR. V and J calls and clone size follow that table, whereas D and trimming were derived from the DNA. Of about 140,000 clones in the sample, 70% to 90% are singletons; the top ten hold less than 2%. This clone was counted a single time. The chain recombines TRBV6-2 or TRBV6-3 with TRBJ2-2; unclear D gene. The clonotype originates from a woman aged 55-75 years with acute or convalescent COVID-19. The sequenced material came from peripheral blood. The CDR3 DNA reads TGTGCCAGCAGCCCACTCCATAAAGACACCGGGGAGCTGTTTTTT. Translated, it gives CASSPLHKDTGELFF.